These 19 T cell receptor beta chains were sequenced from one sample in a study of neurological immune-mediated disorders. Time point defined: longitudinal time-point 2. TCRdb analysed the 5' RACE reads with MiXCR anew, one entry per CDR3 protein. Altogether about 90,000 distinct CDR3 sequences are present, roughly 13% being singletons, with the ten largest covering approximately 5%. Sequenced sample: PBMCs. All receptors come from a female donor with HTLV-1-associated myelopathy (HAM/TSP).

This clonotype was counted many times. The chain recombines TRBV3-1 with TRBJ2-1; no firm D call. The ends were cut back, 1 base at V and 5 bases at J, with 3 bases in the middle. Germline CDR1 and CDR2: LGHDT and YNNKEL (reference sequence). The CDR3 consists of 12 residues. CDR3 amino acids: CASSQGNNEQFF. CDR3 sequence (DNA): TGTGCCAGCAGCCAAGGAAACAATGAGCAGTTCTTC.

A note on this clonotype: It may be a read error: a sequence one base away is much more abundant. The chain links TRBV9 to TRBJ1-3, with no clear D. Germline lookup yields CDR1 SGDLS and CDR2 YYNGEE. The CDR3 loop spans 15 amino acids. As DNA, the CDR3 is TGTGCCAGCAGCGGGTCCGTGGTGGCTGGAAAAACCATATATTTT. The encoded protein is CASSGSVVAGKTIYF.

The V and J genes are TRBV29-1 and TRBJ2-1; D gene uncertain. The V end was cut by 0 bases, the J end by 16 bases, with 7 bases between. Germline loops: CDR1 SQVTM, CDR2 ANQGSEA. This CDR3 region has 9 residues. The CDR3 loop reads CSVEEYGFF. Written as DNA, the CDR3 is TGCAGCGTTGAAGAGTATGGCTTCTTC.

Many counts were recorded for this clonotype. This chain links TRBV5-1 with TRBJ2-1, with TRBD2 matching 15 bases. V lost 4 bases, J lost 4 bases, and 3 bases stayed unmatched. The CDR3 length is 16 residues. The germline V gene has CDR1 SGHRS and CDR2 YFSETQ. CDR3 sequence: CASSTGLAGGYNEQFF. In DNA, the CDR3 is TGCGCCAGCAGCACGGGACTAGCGGGGGGATACAATGAGCAGTTCTTC.

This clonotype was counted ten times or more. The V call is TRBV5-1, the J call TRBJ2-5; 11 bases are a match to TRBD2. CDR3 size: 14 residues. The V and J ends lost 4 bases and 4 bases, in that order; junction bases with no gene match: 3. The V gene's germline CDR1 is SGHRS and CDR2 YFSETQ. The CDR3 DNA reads TGCGCCAGCAGCCCTCTAGCGGGGGGAGAGACCCAGTACTTC. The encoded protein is CASSPLAGGETQYF.

For the CDR3, the DNA is TGTGCCAGCAGTTTATCCCCCACCGGGCCCGGATACAACACCGGGGAGCTGTTTTTT. Its protein product is CASSLSPTGPGYNTGELFF. The chain has TRBV27 and TRBJ2-2; D uncertain. V was shortened by 0 bases and J by 2 bases, with 19 bases between the two germline ends. Germline V lookup: CDR1 MNHEY, CDR2 SMNVEV (reference sequence). The CDR3 extends over 19 amino acids.

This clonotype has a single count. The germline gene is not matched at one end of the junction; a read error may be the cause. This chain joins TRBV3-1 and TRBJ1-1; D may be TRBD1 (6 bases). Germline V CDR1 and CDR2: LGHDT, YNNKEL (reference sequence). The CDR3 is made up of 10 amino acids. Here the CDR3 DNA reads TGTGCCAGCCAAAGGATGGGACAAGTATTT. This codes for CASQRMGQVF.

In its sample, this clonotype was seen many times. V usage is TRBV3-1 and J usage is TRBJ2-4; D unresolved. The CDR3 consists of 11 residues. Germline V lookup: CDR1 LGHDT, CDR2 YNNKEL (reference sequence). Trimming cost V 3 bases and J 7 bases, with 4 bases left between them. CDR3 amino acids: CASSQRNIQYF. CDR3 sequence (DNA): TGTGCCAGCAGCCAGAGGAACATTCAGTACTTC.

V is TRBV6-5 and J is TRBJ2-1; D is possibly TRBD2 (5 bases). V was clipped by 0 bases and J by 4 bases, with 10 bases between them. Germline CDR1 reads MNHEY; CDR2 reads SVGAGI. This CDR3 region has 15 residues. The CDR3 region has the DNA TGTGCCAGCAGTTACTCTTCTAGGAGGTACAATGAGCAGTTCTTC. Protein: CASSYSSRRYNEQFF.

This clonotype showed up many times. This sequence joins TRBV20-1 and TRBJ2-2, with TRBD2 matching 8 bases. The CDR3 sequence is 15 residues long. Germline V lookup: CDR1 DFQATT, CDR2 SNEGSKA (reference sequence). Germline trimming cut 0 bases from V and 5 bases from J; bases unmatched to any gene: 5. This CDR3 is CSARDGGAKTGELFF. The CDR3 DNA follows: TGCAGTGCTAGAGACGGGGGGGCTAAAACCGGGGAGCTGTTTTTT.

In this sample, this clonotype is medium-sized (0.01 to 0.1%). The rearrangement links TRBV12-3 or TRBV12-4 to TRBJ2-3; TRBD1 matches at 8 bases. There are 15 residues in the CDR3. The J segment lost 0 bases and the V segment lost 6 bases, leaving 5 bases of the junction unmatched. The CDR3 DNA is TGTGCCAGCAGAAAGACAGGGGTCAGCACAGATACGCAGTATTTT. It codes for CASRKTGVSTDTQYF.

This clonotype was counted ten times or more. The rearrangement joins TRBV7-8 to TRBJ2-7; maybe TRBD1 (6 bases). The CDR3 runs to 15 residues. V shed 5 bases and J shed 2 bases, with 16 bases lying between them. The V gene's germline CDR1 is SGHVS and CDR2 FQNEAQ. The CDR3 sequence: CASSTRRTETYEQYF. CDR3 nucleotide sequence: TGTGCCAGCAGCACCAGACGGACAGAGACCTACGAGCAGTACTTC.

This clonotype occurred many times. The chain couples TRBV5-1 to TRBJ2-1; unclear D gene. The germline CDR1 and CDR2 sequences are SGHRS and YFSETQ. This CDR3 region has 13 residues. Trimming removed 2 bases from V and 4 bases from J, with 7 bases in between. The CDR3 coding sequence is TGCGCCAGCAGCTTTGAGCCTTACAATGAGCAGTTCTTC. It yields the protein CASSFEPYNEQFF.

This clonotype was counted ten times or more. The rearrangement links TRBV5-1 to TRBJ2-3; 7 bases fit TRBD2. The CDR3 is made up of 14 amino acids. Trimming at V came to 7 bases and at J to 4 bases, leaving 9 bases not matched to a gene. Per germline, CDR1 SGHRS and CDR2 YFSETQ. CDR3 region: CASHGGRGADTQYF. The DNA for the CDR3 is TGCGCCAGCCACGGCGGACGGGGGGCAGATACGCAGTATTTT.

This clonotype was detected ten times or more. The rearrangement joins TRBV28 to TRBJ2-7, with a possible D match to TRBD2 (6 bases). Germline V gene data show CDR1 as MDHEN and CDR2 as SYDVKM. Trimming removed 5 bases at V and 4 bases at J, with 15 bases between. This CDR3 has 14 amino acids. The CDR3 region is CASSPPPRGYEQYF. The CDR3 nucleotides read TGTGCCAGCAGTCCTCCCCCCCGGGGGTACGAGCAGTACTTC.

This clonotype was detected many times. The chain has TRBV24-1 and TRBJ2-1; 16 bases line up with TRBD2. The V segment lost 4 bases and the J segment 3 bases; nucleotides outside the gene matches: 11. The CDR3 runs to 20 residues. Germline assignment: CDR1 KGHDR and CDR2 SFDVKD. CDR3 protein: CATSERPGLAGGKYYNEQFF. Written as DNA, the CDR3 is TGTGCCACCAGTGAGAGACCGGGACTAGCGGGGGGGAAATACTACAATGAGCAGTTCTTC.

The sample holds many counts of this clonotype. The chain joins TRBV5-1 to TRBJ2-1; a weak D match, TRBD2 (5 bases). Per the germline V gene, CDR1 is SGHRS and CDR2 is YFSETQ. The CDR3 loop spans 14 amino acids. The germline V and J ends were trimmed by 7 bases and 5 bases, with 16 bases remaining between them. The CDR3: CASADTTGNNEQFF. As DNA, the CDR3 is TGCGCCAGCGCCGACACCACGGGAAACAATGAGCAGTTCTTC.

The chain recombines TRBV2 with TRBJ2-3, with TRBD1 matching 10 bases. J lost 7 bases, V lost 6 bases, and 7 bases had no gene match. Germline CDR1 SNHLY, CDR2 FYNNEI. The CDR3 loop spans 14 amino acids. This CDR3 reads CASRGQGPVYTQYF. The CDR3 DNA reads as TGTGCCAGCAGGGGACAGGGGCCTGTATATACGCAGTATTTT.

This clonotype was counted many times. The CDR3 loop is CASSSDGNTIYF. In nucleotides, the CDR3 is TGTGCCAGCAGCTCCGACGGAAACACCATATATTTT. The chain has TRBV11-2 and TRBJ1-3; no clear D gene. CDR1 and CDR2 from the germline V gene are SGHAT and FQNNGV. The CDR3 extends over 12 amino acids. V was trimmed by 4 bases and J by 4 bases, leaving 5 bases between them.